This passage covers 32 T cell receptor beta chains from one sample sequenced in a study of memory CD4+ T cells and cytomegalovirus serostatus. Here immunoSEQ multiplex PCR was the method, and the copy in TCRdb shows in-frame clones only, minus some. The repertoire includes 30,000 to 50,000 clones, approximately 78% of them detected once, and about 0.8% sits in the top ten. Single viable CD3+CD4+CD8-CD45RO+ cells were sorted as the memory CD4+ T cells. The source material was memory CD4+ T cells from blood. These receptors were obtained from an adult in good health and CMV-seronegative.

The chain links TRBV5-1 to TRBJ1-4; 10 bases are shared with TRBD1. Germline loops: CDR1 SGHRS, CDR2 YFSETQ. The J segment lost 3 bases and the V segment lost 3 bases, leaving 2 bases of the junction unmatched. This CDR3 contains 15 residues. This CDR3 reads CASSYGQGANEKLFF. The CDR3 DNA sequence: TGCGCCAGCAGCTACGGACAGGGGGCTAATGAAAAACTGTTTTTT.

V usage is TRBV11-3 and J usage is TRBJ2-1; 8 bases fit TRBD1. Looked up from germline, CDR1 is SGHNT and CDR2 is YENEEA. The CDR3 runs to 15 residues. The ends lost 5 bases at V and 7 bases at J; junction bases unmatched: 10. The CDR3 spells CASSHGAGGKNEQFF. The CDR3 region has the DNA TGTGCCAGCAGCCATGGGGCAGGGGGCAAAAATGAGCAGTTCTTC.

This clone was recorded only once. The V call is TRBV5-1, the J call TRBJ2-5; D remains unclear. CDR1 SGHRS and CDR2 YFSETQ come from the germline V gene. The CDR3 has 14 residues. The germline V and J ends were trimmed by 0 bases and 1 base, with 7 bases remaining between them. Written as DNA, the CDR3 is TGCGCCAGCAGCTTGGCGGGTGCCCAAGAGACCCAGTACTTC. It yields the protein CASSLAGAQETQYF.

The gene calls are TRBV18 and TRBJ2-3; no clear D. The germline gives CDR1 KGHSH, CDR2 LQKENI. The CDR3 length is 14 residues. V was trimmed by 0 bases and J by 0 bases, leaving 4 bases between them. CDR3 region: CASSPPTSTDTQYF. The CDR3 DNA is TGTGCCAGCTCACCACCGACTAGCACAGATACGCAGTATTTT.

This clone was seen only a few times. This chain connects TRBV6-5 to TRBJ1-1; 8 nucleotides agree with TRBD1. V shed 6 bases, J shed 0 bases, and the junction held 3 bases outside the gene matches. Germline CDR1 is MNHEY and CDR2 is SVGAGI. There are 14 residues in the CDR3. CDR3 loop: CASRWTGMNTEAFF. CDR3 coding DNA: TGTGCCAGCAGATGGACAGGGATGAACACTGAAGCTTTCTTT.

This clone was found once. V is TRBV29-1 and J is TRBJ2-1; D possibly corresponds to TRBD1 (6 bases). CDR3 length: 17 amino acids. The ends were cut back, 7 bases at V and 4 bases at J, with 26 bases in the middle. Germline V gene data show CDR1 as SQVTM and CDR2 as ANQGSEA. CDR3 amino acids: CSARDVRGRGFYNEQFF. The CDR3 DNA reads TGCAGCGCCAGGGACGTACGGGGAAGGGGGTTTTACAATGAGCAGTTCTTC.

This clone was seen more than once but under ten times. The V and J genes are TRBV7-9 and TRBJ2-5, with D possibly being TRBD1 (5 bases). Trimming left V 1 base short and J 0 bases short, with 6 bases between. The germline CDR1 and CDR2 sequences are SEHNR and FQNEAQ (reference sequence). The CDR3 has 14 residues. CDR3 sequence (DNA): TGTGCCAGCAGCTTAGAGGGGAACCAAGAGACCCAGTACTTC. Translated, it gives CASSLEGNQETQYF.

CDR3 in DNA: TGTGCCTGGAGTGGACCGGAGGGAAATCAGCCCCAGCATTTT. This codes for CAWSGPEGNQPQHF. This chain connects TRBV30 to TRBJ1-5; the D is unclear. Per germline, CDR1 GTSNPN and CDR2 SVGIG (reference sequence). The CDR3 is 14 residues long. The V gene lost 1 base and the J gene lost 4 bases, with 11 bases spanning the gap.

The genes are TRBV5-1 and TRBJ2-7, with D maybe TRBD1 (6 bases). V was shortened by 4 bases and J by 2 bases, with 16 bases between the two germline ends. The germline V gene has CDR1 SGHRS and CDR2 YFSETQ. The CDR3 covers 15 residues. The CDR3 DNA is TGCGCCAGCAGCATTGACATGGGACAAGCCTACGAGCAGTACTTC. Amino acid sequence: CASSIDMGQAYEQYF.

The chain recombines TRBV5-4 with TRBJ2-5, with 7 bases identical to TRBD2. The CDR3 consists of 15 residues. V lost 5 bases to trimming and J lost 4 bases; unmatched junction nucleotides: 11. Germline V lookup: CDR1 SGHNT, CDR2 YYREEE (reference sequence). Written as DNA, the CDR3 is TGTGCCAGCAGTTTTATGTCGGGGGGTGGAGAGACCCAGTACTTC. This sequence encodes CASSFMSGGGETQYF.

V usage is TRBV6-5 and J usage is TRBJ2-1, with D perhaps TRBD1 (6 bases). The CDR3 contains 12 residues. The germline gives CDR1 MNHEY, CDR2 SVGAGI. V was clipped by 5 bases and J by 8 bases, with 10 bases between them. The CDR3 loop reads CASSEQGYEQFF. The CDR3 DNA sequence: TGTGCCAGCAGTGAACAGGGCTATGAGCAGTTCTTC.

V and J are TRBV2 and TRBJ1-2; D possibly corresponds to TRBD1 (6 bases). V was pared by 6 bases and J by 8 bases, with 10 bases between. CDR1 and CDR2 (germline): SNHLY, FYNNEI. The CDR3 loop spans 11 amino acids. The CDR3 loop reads CASRQQGGYTF. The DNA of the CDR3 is TGTGCCAGCAGACAACAGGGCGGCTACACCTTC.

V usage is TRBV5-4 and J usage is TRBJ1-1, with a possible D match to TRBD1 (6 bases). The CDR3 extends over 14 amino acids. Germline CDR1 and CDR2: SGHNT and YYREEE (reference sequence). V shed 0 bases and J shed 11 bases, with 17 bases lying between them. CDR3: CASSLGRTDGWAFF. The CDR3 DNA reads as TGTGCCAGCAGCTTGGGACGGACAGATGGTTGGGCTTTCTTT.

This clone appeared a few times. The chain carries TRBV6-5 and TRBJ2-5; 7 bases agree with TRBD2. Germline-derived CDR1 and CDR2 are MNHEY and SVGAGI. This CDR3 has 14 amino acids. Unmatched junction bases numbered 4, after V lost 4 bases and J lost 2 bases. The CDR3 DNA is TGTGCCAGCAGTTCAGGGAGGGGACAAGAGACCCAGTACTTC. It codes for CASSSGRGQETQYF.

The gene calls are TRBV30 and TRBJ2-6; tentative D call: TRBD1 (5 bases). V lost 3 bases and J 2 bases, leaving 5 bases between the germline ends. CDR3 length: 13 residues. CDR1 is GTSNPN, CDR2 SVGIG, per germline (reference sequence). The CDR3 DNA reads TGTGCCTGGAGGGGGCCTGGGGCCAACGTCCTGACTTTC. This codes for CAWRGPGANVLTF.

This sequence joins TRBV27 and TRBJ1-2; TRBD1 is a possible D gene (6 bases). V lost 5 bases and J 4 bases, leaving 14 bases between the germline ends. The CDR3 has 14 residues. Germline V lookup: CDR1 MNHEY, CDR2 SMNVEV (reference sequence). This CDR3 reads CASSLNRDGYGYTF. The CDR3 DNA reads TGTGCCAGCAGTCTGAACAGGGACGGCTATGGCTACACCTTC.

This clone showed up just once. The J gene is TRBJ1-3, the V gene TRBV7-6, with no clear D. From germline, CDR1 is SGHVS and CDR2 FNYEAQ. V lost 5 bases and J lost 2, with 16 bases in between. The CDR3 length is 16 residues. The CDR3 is CASSINPGTAGNTIYF. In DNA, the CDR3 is TGTGCCAGCAGCATTAATCCGGGTACAGCTGGAAACACCATATATTTT.

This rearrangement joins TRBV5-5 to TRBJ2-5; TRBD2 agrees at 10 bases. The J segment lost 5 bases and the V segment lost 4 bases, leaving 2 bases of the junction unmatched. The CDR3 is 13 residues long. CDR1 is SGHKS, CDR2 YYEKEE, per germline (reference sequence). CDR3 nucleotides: TGTGCCAGCAGCAAGACTAGCGGGGAGACCCAGTACTTC. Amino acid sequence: CASSKTSGETQYF. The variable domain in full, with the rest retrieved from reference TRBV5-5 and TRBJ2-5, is DAGVTQSPTHLIKTRGQQVTLRCSPISGHKSVSWYQQVLGQGPQFIFQYYEKEERGRGNFPDRFSARQFPNYSSELNVNALLLGDSALYLCASSKTSGETQYFGPGTRLLVL.

CDR3 DNA sequence: TGTGCCAGCAGCTTGAGGCCAGTTGGGGACAAGTACTTC. Protein: CASSLRPVGDKYF. This chain connects TRBV11-2 to TRBJ2-7; perhaps TRBD1 as D (6 bases). The CDR3 is made up of 13 amino acids. V was shortened by 3 bases and J by 11 bases, with 17 bases between the two germline ends. The V gene's germline CDR1 is SGHAT and CDR2 FQNNGV.

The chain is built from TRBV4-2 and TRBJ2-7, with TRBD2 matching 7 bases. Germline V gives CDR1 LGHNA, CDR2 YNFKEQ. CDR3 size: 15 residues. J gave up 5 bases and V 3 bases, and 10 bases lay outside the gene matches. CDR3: CASSQGPGTTHEQYF. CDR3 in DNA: TGTGCCAGCAGCCAGGGCCCCGGGACTACACACGAGCAGTACTTC.

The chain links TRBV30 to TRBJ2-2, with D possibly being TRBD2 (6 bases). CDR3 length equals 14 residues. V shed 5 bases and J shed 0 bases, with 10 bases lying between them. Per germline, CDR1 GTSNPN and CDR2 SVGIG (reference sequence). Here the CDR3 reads CAWGGSANTGELFF. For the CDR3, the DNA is TGTGCCTGGGGGGGGTCAGCGAACACCGGGGAGCTGTTTTTT. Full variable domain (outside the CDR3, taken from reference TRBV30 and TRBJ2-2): SQTIHQWPATLVQPVGSPLSLECTVEGTSNPNLYWYRQAAGRGLQLLFYSVGIGQISSEVPQNLSASRPQDRQFILSSKKLLLSDSGFYLCAWGGSANTGELFFGEGSRLTVL.

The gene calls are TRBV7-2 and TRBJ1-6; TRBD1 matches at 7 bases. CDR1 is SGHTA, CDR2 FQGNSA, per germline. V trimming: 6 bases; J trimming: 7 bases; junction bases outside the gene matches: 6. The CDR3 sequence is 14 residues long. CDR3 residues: CASRGDSQNSPLHF. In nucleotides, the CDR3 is TGTGCCAGCAGGGGGGACAGCCAAAATTCACCCCTCCACTTT. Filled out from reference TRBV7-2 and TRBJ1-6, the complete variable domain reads GAGVSQSPSNKVTEKGKDVELRCDPISGHTALYWYRQSLGQGLEFLIYFQGNSAPDKSGLPSDRFSAERTGGSVSTLTIQRTQQEDSAVYLCASRGDSQNSPLHFGNGTRLTVT.

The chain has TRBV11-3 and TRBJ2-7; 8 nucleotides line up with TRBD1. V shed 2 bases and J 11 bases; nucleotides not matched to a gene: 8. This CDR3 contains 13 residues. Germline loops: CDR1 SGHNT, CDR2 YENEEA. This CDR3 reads CASSLRKTGVKYF. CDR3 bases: TGTGCCAGCAGCTTAAGAAAGACAGGGGTTAAGTACTTC.

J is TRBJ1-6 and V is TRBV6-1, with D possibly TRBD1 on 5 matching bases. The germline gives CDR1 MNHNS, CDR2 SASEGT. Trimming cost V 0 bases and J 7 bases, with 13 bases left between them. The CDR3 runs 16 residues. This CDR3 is CASSEARGGRNSPLHF. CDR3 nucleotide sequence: TGTGCCAGCAGTGAAGCGAGGGGCGGTCGAAATTCACCCCTCCACTTT.

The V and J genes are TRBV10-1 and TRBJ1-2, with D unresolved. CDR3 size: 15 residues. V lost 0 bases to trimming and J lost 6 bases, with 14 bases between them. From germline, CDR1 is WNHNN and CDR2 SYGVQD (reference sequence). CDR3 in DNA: TGCGCCAGCAGTGAGTCGGCGGAAGGCCGTGATGGCTACACCTTC. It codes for CASSESAEGRDGYTF.

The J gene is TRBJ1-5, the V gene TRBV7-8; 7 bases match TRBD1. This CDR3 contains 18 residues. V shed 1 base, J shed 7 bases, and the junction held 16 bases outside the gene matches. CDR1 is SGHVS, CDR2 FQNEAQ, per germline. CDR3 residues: CASSLGGSGGGLRQPQHF. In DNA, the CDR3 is TGTGCCAGCAGCTTAGGTGGGTCAGGGGGAGGTCTTAGACAGCCCCAGCATTTT.

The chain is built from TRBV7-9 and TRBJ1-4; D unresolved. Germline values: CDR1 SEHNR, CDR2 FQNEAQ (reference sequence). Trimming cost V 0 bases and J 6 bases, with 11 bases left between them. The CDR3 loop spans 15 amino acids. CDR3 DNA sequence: TGTGCCAGCAGCTTAGCCAGCTTTGGCTATGAAAAACTGTTTTTT. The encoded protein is CASSLASFGYEKLFF.

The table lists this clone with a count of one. As DNA, the CDR3 is TGTGCTAGTGGTTTGGTACAACAGGTCCACACCTTC. Its translation: CASGLVQQVHTF. The V and J genes are TRBV12-5 and TRBJ1-2; the D gene is possibly TRBD1 (5 bases). V gave up 0 bases and J gave up 12 bases, with 11 bases separating them. Germline V gene sequence: CDR1 LGHNT, CDR2 FRNRAP. This CDR3 has 12 amino acids.

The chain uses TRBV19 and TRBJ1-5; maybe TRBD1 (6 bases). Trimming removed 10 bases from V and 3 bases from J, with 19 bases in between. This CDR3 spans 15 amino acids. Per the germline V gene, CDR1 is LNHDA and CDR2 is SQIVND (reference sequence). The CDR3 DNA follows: TGTGCCACCATGAACCGCCAGGGGCACAATCAGCCCCAGCATTTT. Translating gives CATMNRQGHNQPQHF. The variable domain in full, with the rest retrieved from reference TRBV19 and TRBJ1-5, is DGGITQSPKYLFRKEGQNVTLSCEQNLNHDAMYWYRQDPGQGLRLIYYSQIVNDFQKGDIAEGYSVSREKKESFPLTVTSAQKNPTAFYLCATMNRQGHNQPQHFGDGTRLSIL.

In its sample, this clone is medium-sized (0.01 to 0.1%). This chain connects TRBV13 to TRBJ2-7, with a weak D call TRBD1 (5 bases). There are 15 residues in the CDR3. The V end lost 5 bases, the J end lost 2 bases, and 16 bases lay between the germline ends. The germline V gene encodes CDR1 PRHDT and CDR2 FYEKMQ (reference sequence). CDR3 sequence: CASSPKTVVPYEQYF. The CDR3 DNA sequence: TGTGCCAGCAGCCCCAAGACAGTCGTCCCCTACGAGCAGTACTTC.

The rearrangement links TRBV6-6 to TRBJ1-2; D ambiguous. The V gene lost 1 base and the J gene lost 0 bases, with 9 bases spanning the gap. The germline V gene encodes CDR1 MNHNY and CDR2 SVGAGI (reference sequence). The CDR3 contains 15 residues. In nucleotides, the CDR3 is TGTGCCAGCAGTTACTACGGCCGTTCTAACTATGGCTACACCTTC. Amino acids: CASSYYGRSNYGYTF.

The CDR3 reads CASSQVDMGLVLNEQFF. In DNA form, the CDR3 reads TGCGCCAGCAGCCAAGTGGATATGGGCCTAGTCCTGAATGAGCAGTTCTTC. The chain has TRBV4-1 and TRBJ2-1; no firm D call. Germline CDR1 is MGHRA and CDR2 is YSYEKL. Trimming left V 1 base short and J 7 bases short, with 20 bases between. The CDR3 is 17 amino acids.